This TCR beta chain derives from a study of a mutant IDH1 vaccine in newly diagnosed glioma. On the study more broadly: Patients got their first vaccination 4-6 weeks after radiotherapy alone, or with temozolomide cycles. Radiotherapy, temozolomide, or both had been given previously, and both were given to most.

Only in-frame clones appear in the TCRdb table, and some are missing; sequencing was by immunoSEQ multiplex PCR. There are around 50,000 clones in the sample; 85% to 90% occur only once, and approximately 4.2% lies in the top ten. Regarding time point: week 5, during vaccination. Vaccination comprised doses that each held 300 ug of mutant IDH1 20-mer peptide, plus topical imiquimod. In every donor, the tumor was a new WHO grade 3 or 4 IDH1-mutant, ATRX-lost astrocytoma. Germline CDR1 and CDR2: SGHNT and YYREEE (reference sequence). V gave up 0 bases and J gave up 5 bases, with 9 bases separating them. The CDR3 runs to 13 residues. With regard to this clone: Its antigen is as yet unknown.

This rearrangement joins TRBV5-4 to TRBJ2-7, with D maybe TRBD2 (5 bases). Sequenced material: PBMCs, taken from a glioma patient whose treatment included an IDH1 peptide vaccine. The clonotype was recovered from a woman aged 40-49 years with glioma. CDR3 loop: CASSLAPADEQYF. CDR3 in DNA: TGTGCCAGCAGCTTGGCCCCAGCGGACGAGCAGTACTTC.